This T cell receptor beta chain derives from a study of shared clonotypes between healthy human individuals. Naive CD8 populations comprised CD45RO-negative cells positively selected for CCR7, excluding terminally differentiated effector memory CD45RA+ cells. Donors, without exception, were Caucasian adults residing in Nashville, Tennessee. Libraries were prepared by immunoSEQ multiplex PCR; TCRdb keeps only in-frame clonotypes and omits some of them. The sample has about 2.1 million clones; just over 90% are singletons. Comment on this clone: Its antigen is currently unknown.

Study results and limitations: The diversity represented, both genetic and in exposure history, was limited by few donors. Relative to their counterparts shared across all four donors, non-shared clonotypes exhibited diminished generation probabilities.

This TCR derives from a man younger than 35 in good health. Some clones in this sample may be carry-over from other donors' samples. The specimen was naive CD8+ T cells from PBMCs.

The CDR3 sequence is CAWSRGTGDHEQYF. Here the CDR3 DNA reads TGTGCCTGGAGCCGGGGGACAGGGGACCACGAGCAGTACTTC. The chain links TRBV30 to TRBJ2-5, with 10 bases aligning to TRBD1. The end of the DNA fits TRBJ2-7 better, so the J call may be wrong. The germline gives CDR1 GTSNPN, CDR2 SVGIG (reference sequence). This CDR3 is 14 amino acids long.